This T cell receptor beta chain was captured by sequencing in a study of a mutant IDH1 vaccine in newly diagnosed glioma. This clone was counted a single time. Antigen: not known. Documented time point: week 11, during vaccination. A 20-mer mutant IDH1 peptide at 300 ug was injected subcutaneously with topical imiquimod. The method was immunoSEQ multiplex PCR; TCRdb's version includes in-frame clones alone and lacks a portion of them. This sample has under 150,000 clones, with roughly 75% found just once. This clonotype was sampled from a man aged 35-49 years with glioma. The input for sequencing was PBMCs, taken from a glioma patient whose treatment included an IDH1 peptide vaccine.

DNA of the CDR3: TGTGCCAGCAGCTTAGCGAAAGGGACAGGGGATTTCTCCAATCAGCCCCAGCATTTT. It yields the protein CASSLAKGTGDFSNQPQHF. V and J are TRBV7-8 and TRBJ1-5; 10 bases agree with TRBD1. CDR1 is SGHVS, CDR2 FQNEAQ, per germline. V lost 0 bases and J lost 3; bases outside the gene matches: 11. The CDR3 is 19 amino acids. The full variable domain, completed using reference TRBV7-8 and TRBJ1-5, is GAGVSQSPRYKVAKRGQDVALRCDPISGHVSLFWYQQALGQGPEFLTYFQNEAQLDKSGLPSDRFFAERPEGSVSTLKIQRTQQEDSAVYLCASSLAKGTGDFSNQPQHFGDGTRLSIL.